This T cell receptor (beta chain) emerged from a study of STAT5B mutations in CD4+ large granular lymphocyte leukemia. This table comes from immunoSEQ multiplex PCR, and its TCRdb copy is limited to in-frame clones, with some not included. The sample lists approximately 34,000 clones; 72% were seen once. Study findings and constraints: About a quarter of private leukemic clonotypes occurred rarely in other patients' non-leukemic repertoires. Compared with healthy controls (2/35), patient top clones favored TRBV06 (8/27). CD4-sorted patient repertoires seemed more clonal than healthy CD4+ repertoires.

Germline CDR1 is SGHNT and CDR2 is YENEEA. The CDR3 is 13 residues long. Trimming shortened V by 1 base and J by 7 bases, and 5 bases separated the two germline ends. Points on this clone: Antigen unknown.

The TCR sequence derives from a human donor in good health. Sequenced: CD4+ T cells from blood buffy coats. The J gene is TRBJ1-6, the V gene TRBV11-3; no reliable D call. CDR3 nucleotide sequence: TGTGCCAGCAGCTTAGGTGGGAATTCACCCCTCCACTTT. Its translation is CASSLGGNSPLHF. Using reference TRBV11-3 and TRBJ1-6 for the parts outside the CDR3, the full variable domain is EAGVVQSPRYKIIEKKQPVAFWCNPISGHNTLYWYLQNLGQGPELLIRYENEEAVDDSQLPKDRFSAERLKGVDSTLKIQPAELGDSAVYLCASSLGGNSPLHFGNGTRLTVT.